This TCR beta chain was observed in a study of T cells in Graves' hyperthyroidism and ophthalmopathy (dated by TCRdb to the late 2010s). About the full investigation: Peripheral blood samples were taken at the time of initial diagnosis, prior to any treatment. An independent validation cohort of around 20 hyperthyroidism patients and 15 or so patients who later progressed to ophthalmopathy tested prospective prediction of ophthalmopathy. The study also compared thyroid tissue and blood T-cell repertoires from 6 or 7 Graves' hyperthyroidism patients. The paper reports TCR Vbeta CDR3 sequencing of some 140 peripheral blood samples: 40 or so ophthalmopathy, about 75 hyperthyroidism and approximately 17 progressor patients. To identify distinguishing TCR V-J signatures, a discovery cohort of around 100 patients was used, comprising under 45 with Graves' ophthalmopathy and approximately 57 with stable Graves' hyperthyroidism. Following sampling, methimazole starting at 30 mg daily was given to hyperthyroidism patients, and high-dose intravenous methylprednisolone was given to ophthalmopathy patients. The approximately 90 discovery patients were randomly split 7:3 into training and test sets.

CDR1 and CDR2 (SGHDT, YYEEEE) derive from the germline V gene. The CDR3, from cysteine to phenylalanine, totals 14 residues. Of all the DNA, just the CDR3 is kept, 42 bases in frame from base 1. After removal of 2 bases from V and 4 bases from J, the junction retains 3 bases not matched to a gene. The TCR beta CDR3 regions were amplified from RNA transcripts. For the first round of RT-PCR on the TCR CDR3, the HTBI primer set was used together with the Qiagen OneStep RT-PCR kit. Libraries were constructed in a second round of multiplex PCR, after which size selection and purification were carried out. Paired-end sequencing of the libraries was performed with 100 bp reads on an Illumina HiSeq2000. Turning to the authors' computational methods: SOAPnuke was used to process the raw data, throwing out any read that contained adapters or uncalled bases, had a mean Phred below 15, or lacked an exact constant-primer or identifier match. High-quality paired reads were merged using COPE v1.2.5, and each unique nucleotide sequence was defined as a clonotype. Clonotypes were aligned to IMGT TRBV, TRBD and TRBJ reference segments using MiTCR v1.1. The analysis was restricted to V-J combinations with a frequency above 0.0001, which together covered 99% to 99.2% of the repertoires. A TCS score was defined as the ratio of F50 (clonal expansion) to E x V (chaos), with BLOSUM62-based TCRdist applied between CDR3 peptides within each V-J. Welch's t-statistics and random forest reduced 514 V-J features to roughly 13, which were used in a naive Bayes classifier (R e1071). Through fastp at Q25 and MiXCR, TCRdb rebuilt clones from the public reads, retaining in-frame beta chains. Every entry covers one CDR3 protein and lists the most common genes and DNA from its rows. The V and J calls shown here were made by TCRdb, not taken from the authors' results. The sample profile shows roughly 300,000 distinct CDR3 sequences; 15% to 20% of them were found once. The ten largest clones take up approximately 54% of the sample.

Stable Graves' hyperthyroidism was defined as no progression to ophthalmopathy during 18 months of follow-up. Hyperthyroidism patients were aged 18 to 65 years and newly diagnosed, with disease duration of less than 2 months. Any patient with an uncontrolled infection, another autoimmune disease, pregnancy or lactation was excluded. Clinical symptoms, serum thyroxine and TRAb, thyroid ultrasound, and orbital computed tomography formed the basis for the diagnoses. PBMCs were isolated from 8 to 10 ml of fresh peripheral blood by Ficoll-Paque density gradient centrifugation. Total RNA was extracted with Trizol reagent, and quality was checked on an Agilent 2100 Bioanalyzer. This clonotype occurred many times. No antigen is known for it. Base quality data are lacking; no much larger clone is found one base away. The study at large found these results: No statistical method was used to fix the sample size in advance, and group allocation was not hidden from the investigators. Ophthalmopathy was separated from stable hyperthyroidism by a 13 V-J signature model, with over 85% sensitivity and about 81% specificity obtained in cross-validation and 80%/75% obtained in testing. In validation, the model predicted progression to ophthalmopathy a median of roughly 6.2 months before onset, with roughly 68% sensitivity and more than 72% specificity. Blood samples also contained most of the expanded thyroid clonotypes (frequency above 0.001), which suggests that blood repertoires may reflect thyroid immune responses.

The chain is assembled from TRBV5-6 and TRBJ1-1, and 9 junctional nucleotides match TRBD1. This receptor was taken from a woman aged 45-65 years with Graves' hyperthyroidism. Sequenced: blood. The DNA sequence is given as TGTGCCAGCAGCTTCGGACAGGGGTCCACTGAAGCTTTCTTT. Its protein is CASSFGQGSTEAFF.